The entry that follows covers one T cell receptor (beta chain) sequence. Its specificity is unknown. The CDR3 runs 13 residues. V was clipped by 9 bases and J by 6 bases; unmatched bases: 7. Germline assignment: CDR1 SNHLY and CDR2 FYNNEI. Libraries were prepared by immunoSEQ multiplex PCR; TCRdb keeps only in-frame clonotypes and omits some of them. Among approximately 59,000 clones listed, roughly four fifths were seen once. The sample belongs to a study of OX40 agonist ivuxolimab in advanced cancers. At the level of the study: Patients treated during dose escalation were battling hepatocellular carcinoma, melanoma, renal cell or head and neck cancer.

Study-level findings and limits: CD4+ and CD8+ blood T cells expanded clonally by week 6 at 0.1 to 3.0 mg/kg. Which antigen the expanded peripheral T cells recognized is unknown.

The TCR was taken from an adult with an advanced solid tumor such as melanoma, head and neck, liver or kidney cancer. The J gene is TRBJ2-1, the V gene TRBV2, with TRBD1 identical over 8 bases. Sequences were derived from CD4+ or CD8+ T cells sorted from blood, sampled in a trial of the OX40 agonist ivuxolimab. The CDR3: CARGQGMGNEQFF. The CDR3 DNA reads as TGTGCCAGAGGACAGGGAATGGGCAATGAGCAGTTCTTC.